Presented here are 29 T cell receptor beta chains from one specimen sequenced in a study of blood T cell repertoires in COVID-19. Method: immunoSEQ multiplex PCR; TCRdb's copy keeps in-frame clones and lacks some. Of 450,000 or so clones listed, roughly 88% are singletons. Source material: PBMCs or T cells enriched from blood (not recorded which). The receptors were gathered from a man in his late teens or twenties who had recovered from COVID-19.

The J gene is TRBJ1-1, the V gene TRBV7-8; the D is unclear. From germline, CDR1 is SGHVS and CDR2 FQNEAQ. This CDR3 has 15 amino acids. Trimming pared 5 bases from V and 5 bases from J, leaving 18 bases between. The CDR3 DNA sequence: TGTGCCAGCAGCCCAGGTAGGGCCGGGGTGACTGAAGCTTTCTTT. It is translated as CASSPGRAGVTEAFF.

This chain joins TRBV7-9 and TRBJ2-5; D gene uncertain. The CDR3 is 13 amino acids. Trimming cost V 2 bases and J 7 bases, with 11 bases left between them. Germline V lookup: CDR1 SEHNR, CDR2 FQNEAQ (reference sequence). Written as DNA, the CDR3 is TGTGCCAGCAGCTTACTAGAGATGGGGACCCAGTACTTC. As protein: CASSLLEMGTQYF. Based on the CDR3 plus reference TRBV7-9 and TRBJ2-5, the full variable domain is DTGVSQNPRHKITKRGQNVTFRCDPISEHNRLYWYRQTLGQGPEFLTYFQNEAQLEKSRLLSDRFSAERPKGSFSTLEIQRTEQGDSAMYLCASSLLEMGTQYFGPGTRLLVL.

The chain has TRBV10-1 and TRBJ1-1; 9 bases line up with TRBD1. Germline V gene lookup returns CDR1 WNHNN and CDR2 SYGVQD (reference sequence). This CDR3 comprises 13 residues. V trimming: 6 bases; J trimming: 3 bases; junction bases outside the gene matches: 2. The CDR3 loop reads CASRRDRDTEAFF. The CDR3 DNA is TGCGCCAGCAGAAGGGACAGGGACACTGAAGCTTTCTTT.

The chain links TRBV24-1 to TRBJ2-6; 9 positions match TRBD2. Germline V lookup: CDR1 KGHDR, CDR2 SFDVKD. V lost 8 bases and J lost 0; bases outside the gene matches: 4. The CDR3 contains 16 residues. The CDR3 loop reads CATKGREGSGANVLTF. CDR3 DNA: TGTGCCACCAAGGGGCGGGAGGGCTCTGGGGCCAACGTCCTGACTTTC.

CDR3 sequence: CAWSSAWGGSDQPQHF. DNA for the CDR3: TGTGCCTGGAGTTCCGCCTGGGGGGGATCCGATCAGCCCCAGCATTTT. This chain connects TRBV30 to TRBJ1-5; TRBD1 might be the D (5 bases). The CDR3 runs to 16 residues. Per germline, CDR1 GTSNPN and CDR2 SVGIG (reference sequence). Trimming left V 2 bases short and J 5 bases short, with 19 bases between.

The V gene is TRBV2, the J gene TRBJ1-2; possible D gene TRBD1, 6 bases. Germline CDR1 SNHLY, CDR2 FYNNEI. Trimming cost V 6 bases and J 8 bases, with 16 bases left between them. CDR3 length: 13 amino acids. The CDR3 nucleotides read TGTGCCAGCAGCGCCGACAGGTTCATGGGCTACACCTTC. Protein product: CASSADRFMGYTF.

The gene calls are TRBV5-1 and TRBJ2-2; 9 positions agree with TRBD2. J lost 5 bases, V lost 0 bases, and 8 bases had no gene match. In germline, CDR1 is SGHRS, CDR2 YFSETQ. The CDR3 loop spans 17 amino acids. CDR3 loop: CASSLATRAGGTGELFF. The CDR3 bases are TGCGCCAGCAGCTTGGCCACCAGAGCGGGAGGAACCGGGGAGCTGTTTTTT.

The CDR3, as DNA: TGCGCCAGCAGTCAGGGGGCGGGGAATGAGCAGTTCTTC. Translating it yields CASSQGAGNEQFF. The genes are TRBV10-1 and TRBJ2-1; TRBD1 matches at 8 bases. The CDR3 consists of 13 residues. Germline lookup yields CDR1 WNHNN and CDR2 SYGVQD (reference sequence). Germline trimming cut 5 bases from V and 7 bases from J; bases unmatched to any gene: 4.

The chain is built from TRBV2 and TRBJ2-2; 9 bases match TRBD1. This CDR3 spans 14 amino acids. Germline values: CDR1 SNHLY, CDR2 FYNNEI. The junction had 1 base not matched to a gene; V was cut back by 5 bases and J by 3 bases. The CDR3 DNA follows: TGTGCCAGCAGTTGGGACAGGGACACCGGGGAGCTGTTTTTT. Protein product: CASSWDRDTGELFF.

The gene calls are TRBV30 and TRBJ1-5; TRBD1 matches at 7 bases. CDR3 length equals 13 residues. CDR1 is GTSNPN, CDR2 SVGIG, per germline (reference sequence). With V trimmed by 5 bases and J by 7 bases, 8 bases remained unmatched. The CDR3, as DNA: TGTGCCTGGGGGACAGCCCCCGGGCAGCCCCAGCATTTT. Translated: CAWGTAPGQPQHF.

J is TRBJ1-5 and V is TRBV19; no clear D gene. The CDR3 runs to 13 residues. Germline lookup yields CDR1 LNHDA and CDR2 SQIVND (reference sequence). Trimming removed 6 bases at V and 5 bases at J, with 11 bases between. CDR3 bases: TGTGCCAGTAGGGAGACGGGTTATCAGCCCCAGCATTTT. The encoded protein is CASRETGYQPQHF.

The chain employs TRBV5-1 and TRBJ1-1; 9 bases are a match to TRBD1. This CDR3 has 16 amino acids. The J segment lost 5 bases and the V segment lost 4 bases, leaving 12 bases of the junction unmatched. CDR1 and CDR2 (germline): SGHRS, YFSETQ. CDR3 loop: CASSRQGGVGKTEAFF. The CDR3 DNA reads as TGCGCCAGCAGCCGACAGGGGGGAGTGGGGAAAACTGAAGCTTTCTTT.

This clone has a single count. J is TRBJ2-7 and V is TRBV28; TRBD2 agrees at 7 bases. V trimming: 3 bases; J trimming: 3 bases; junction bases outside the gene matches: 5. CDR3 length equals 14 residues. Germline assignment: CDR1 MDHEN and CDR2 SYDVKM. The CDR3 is CASSLIRTSYEQYF. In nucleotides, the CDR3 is TGTGCCAGCAGTTTGATTCGGACTAGCTACGAGCAGTACTTC.

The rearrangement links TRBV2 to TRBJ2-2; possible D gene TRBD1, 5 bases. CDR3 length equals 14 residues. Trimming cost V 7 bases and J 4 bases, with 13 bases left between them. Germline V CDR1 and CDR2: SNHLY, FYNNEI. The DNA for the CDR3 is TGTGCCAGCAAGGGGCAATCGACCACCGGGGAGCTGTTTTTT. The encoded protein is CASKGQSTTGELFF. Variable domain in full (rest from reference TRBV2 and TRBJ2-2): EPEVTQTPSHQVTQMGQEVILRCVPISNHLYFYWYRQILGQKVEFLVSFYNNEISEKSEIFDDQFSVERPDGSNFTLKIRSTKLEDSAMYFCASKGQSTTGELFFGEGSRLTVL.

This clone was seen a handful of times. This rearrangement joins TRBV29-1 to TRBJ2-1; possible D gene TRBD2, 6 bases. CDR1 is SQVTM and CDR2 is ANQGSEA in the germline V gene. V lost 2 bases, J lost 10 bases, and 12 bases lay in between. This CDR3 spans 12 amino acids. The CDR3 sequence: CSVEWSSGEQFF. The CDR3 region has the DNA TGCAGCGTTGAATGGTCCAGCGGGGAGCAGTTCTTC.

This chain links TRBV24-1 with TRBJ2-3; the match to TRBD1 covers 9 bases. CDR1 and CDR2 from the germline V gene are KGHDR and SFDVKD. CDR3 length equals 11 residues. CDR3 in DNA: TGTGGTCGGACAGGGGAAGATACGCAGTATTTT. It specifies CGRTGEDTQYF.

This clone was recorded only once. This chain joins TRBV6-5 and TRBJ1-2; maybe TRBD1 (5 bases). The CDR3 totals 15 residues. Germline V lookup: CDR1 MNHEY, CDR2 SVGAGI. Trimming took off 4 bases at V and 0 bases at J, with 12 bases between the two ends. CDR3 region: CASSSPGGANYGYTF. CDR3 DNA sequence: TGTGCCAGCAGTTCCCCCGGGGGTGCTAACTATGGCTACACCTTC.

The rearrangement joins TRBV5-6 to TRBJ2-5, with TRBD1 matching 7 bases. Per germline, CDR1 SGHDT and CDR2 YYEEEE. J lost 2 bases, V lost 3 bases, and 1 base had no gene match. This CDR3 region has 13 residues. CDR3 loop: CASSSRGQETQYF. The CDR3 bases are TGTGCCAGCAGCTCCAGGGGGCAAGAGACCCAGTACTTC.

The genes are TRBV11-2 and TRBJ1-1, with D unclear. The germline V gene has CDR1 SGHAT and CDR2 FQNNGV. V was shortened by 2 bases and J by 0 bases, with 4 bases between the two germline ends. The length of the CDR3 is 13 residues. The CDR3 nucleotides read TGTGCCAGCAGCTTACTAATGAACACTGAAGCTTTCTTT. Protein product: CASSLLMNTEAFF.

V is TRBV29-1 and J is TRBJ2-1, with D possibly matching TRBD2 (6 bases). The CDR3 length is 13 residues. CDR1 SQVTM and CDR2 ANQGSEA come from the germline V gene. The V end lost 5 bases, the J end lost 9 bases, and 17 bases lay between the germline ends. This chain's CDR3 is CSVQGGAILEQFF. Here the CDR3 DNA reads TGCAGCGTTCAGGGCGGGGCGATCCTTGAGCAGTTCTTC.

CDR3 coding DNA: TGTGCCACCAGGGCGGGACCAAATCAGCCCCAGCATTTT. Encoded protein: CATRAGPNQPQHF. The chain combines TRBV24-1 with TRBJ1-5; D is perhaps TRBD1 (5 bases). V lost 7 bases, J lost 4 bases, and 10 bases lay in between. The CDR3 spans 13 residues. Germline values: CDR1 KGHDR, CDR2 SFDVKD.

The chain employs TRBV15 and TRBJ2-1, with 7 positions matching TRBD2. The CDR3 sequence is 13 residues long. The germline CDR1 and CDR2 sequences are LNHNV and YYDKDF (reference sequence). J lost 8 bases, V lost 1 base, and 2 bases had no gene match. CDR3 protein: CATSRAGGDEQFF. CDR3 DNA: TGTGCCACCAGCAGAGCGGGAGGCGATGAGCAGTTCTTC.

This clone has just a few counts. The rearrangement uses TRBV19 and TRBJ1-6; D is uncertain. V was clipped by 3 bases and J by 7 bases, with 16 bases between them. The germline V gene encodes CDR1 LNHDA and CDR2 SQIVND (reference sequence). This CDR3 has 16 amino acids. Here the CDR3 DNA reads TGTGCCAGTAGTATCCCAGATCGGCAGGAAAATTCACCCCTCCACTTT. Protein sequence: CASSIPDRQENSPLHF.

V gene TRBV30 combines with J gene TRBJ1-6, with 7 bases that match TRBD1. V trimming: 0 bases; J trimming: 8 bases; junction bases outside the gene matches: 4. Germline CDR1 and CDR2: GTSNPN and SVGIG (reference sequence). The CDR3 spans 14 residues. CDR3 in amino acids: CAWSVEGAHSPLHF. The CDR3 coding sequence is TGTGCCTGGAGTGTAGAGGGGGCCCATTCACCCCTCCACTTT.

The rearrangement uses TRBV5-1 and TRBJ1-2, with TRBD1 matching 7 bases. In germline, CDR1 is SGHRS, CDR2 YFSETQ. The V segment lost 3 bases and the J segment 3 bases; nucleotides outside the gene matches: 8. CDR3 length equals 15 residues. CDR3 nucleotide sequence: TGCGCCAGCAGCTCCACCCGTGACAGGGACTATGGCTACACCTTC. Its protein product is CASSSTRDRDYGYTF.

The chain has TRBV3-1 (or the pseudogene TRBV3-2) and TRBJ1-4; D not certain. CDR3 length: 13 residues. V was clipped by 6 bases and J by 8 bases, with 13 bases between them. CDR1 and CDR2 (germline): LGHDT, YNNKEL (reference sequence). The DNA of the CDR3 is TGTGCCAGCAGATACACCGGAGAGGAAAAACTGTTTTTT. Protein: CASRYTGEEKLFF.

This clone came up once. The CDR3, as DNA: TGTGCCAGCAGGCTCTTCTGGGGGGAGGGACAGGATGATGAAAAACTGTTTTTT. It specifies CASRLFWGEGQDDEKLFF. The chain carries TRBV7-9 and TRBJ1-4; 8 bases match TRBD1. From germline, CDR1 is SEHNR and CDR2 FQNEAQ (reference sequence). The CDR3 length is 18 residues. J lost 6 bases, V lost 6 bases, and 18 bases had no gene match.

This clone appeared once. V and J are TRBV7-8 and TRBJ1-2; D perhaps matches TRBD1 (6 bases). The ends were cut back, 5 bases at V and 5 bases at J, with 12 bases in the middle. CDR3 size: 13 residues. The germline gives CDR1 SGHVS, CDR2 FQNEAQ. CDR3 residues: CASSPDRIYGYTF. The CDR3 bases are TGTGCCAGCAGCCCCGACAGGATATATGGCTACACCTTC. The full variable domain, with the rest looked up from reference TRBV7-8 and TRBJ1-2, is GAGVSQSPRYKVAKRGQDVALRCDPISGHVSLFWYQQALGQGPEFLTYFQNEAQLDKSGLPSDRFFAERPEGSVSTLKIQRTQQEDSAVYLCASSPDRIYGYTFGSGTRLTVV.

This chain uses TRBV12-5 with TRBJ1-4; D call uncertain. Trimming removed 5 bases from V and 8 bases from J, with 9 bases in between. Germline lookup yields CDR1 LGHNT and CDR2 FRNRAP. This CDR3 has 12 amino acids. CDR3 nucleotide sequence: TGTGCTAGTGGTGGACTTAGGGAAAAACTGTTTTTT. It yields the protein CASGGLREKLFF.